This note documents a single TCR beta chain sequence. The target antigen is unknown. This entry comes from a study of CD8+ T cells in alopecia areata. Points from the study as a whole: Higher clonality than in normal scalp was seen in lesional scalp, especially alopecia totalis/universalis. Scalp samples also yield sequences of resident alphabeta T cells from normal skin.

cDNA serving as the sequencing template came from extracted, reverse transcribed RNA. The method was immunoSEQ multiplex PCR; TCRdb's version includes in-frame clones alone and lacks a portion of them. The sample holds over 150,000 clones; around 50% are singletons and the top ten take around 5%. With 2 bases removed from V and 3 bases from J, the gap between germline ends came to 17 bases. The CDR3 is 15 amino acids. Germline-derived CDR1 and CDR2 are SQVTM and ANQGSEA. Sample: CD8+ T cells sorted from blood. This sequence was found in a human donor in good health. The rearrangement uses TRBV29-1 and TRBJ2-7, with D unclear. The CDR3 reads CSVEIWTFRYYEQYF. The CDR3 DNA is TGCAGCGTTGAAATATGGACCTTCAGATACTACGAGCAGTACTTC.